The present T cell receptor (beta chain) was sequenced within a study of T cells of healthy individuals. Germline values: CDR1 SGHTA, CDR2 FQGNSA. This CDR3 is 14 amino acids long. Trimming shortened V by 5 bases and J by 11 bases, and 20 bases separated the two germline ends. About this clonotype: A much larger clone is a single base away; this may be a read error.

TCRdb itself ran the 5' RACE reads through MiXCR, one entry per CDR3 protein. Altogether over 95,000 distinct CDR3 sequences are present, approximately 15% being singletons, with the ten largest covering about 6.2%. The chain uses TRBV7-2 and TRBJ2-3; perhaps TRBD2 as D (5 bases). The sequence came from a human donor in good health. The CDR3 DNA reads TGTGCCAGCAGCGCCCAGCCCCTAGCTGGTATGCAGTATTTT. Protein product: CASSAQPLAGMQYF.